A selection of T cell receptor beta chains follows, all from one sample in a study of blood T cell repertoires in COVID-19. The method was immunoSEQ multiplex PCR; TCRdb's version includes in-frame clones alone and lacks a portion of them. The data show 210,000 or so clones, with under 90% seen just once and roughly 4.8% held by the top ten. Source material: PBMCs or T cells enriched from blood (not recorded which). The receptors here all came from a woman aged 45-65 years who had been exposed to COVID-19. CDR3s include the opening cysteine and the closing phenylalanine or tryptophan. The D gene is left open where the match is weak. Not all rows give a size; the values are once, few, many and, for expanded clones, a class.

TGTGCCAGCTGGAGACAGGACCCCAGCCCCGAAGCTTTCTTT | CASWRQDPSPEAFF | - | - | TRBJ1-1 | TRBV28
TGTGCCAGCAGTAAAGGAAGGACAGCAGAGGCTTTCTTT | CASSKGRTAEAFF | - | - | TRBJ1-1 | TRBV21-1
TGTGCCAGCAGCCTGACTCAACTTGGAAACACTGAAGCTTTCTTT | CASSLTQLGNTEAFF | once | - | TRBJ1-1 | TRBV7-8
TGTGCCAGCAGCTTAAACTTAGCCAAAAACATTCAGTACTTC | CASSLNLAKNIQYF | - | - | TRBJ2-4 | TRBV7-8
TGTGCCAGCAGCCGAATTCCCCCGGGACAGGGGGCAATAGGAGAAAAACTGTTTTTT | CASSRIPPGQGAIGEKLFF | once | TRBD1 | TRBJ1-4 | TRBV3-1/TRBV3-2
TGTGCCAGCAGTTCTCCTCCCGGGACAGGGGGAAACACCATATATTTT | CASSSPPGTGGNTIYF | - | TRBD1 | TRBJ1-3 | TRBV5-4
TGTGCCAGCAGCTTAGTGGGGAGTTTGAACACTGAAGCTTTCTTT | CASSLVGSLNTEAFF | - | - | TRBJ1-1 | TRBV7-8
TGTGCCACCAGCAGAGATAGGGGACAAAATAGCAATCAGCCCCAGCATTTT | CATSRDRGQNSNQPQHF | once | - | TRBJ1-5 | TRBV15
TGTGCCAGCAGCTTGTCGACTTCAGATACGCAGTATTTT | CASSLSTSDTQYF | few | - | TRBJ2-3 | TRBV5-4
TGCGCCAGCAGCTTTGTCACGGGGCGGGGTATAGATGAGCAGTTCTTC | CASSFVTGRGIDEQFF | - | - | TRBJ2-1 | TRBV5-1
TGTGCCAGCAGCCAAGTAAGGGGGGGGCCCCTCCACTTT | CASSQVRGGPLHF | - | - | TRBJ1-6 | TRBV3-1/TRBV3-2
TGTGCCAGCTCAGCCGGACTGGCAACTAATGAAAAACTGTTTTTT | CASSAGLATNEKLFF | - | - | TRBJ1-4 | TRBV18
TGTGCCAGCAGCAAAGGAGAGCGGGAGGGCTATGGCTACACCTTC | CASSKGEREGYGYTF | - | - | TRBJ1-2 | TRBV21-1
TGTGCCAGCTCACCGTCTACAGGCCTGAACACTGAAGCTTTCTTT | CASSPSTGLNTEAFF | - | - | TRBJ1-1 | TRBV18
TGTGCCAGCAGTTGGACAGGGACGAACGGGGAGCTGTTTTTT | CASSWTGTNGELFF | - | TRBD1 | TRBJ2-2 | TRBV6-1
TGTGCCAGCAGTTTGGGAGGACAGCCCCAGCATTTT | CASSLGGQPQHF | - | - | TRBJ1-5 | TRBV28
TGTGCCAGCAGTTTCCGATCAGGGGAAGCTTTCTTT | CASSFRSGEAFF | - | - | TRBJ1-1 | TRBV27
TGTGCCAGCAGCCAGGACAGGGCGCGAAACAATGAGCAGTTCTTC | CASSQDRARNNEQFF | - | TRBD1 | TRBJ2-1 | TRBV7-2
TGTGCCAGCAGCTTAGAACTAGCGGGGGAGACCCAGTACTTC | CASSLELAGETQYF | - | TRBD2 | TRBJ2-5 | TRBV7-9
TGTGCCAGCAGTGAAGCGCTGCAGGGGGCGAGCAATCAGCCCCAGCATTTT | CASSEALQGASNQPQHF | - | TRBD1 | TRBJ1-5 | TRBV6-1
TGTGCCAGCAGCCAAATCCGGGGTGGGGAGCTGTTTTTT | CASSQIRGGELFF | - | - | TRBJ2-2 | TRBV6-2/TRBV6-3
TGCAGCGTTGAAACATTACACACAGATACGCAGTATTTT | CSVETLHTDTQYF | - | - | TRBJ2-3 | TRBV29-1
TGCAGCGTTACGGTAGGGAGGCTGGGCGAGCAGTACTTC | CSVTVGRLGEQYF | - | - | TRBJ2-7 | TRBV29-1
TGCGCCAGCAGCCTCAGCCGGGGGAGCTCTGGAAACACCATATATTTT | CASSLSRGSSGNTIYF | - | - | TRBJ1-3 | TRBV4-1
TGTGCCAGCAGCCCGGGACAGGGGGCCTCCGGCGGCTACACCTTC | CASSPGQGASGGYTF | - | TRBD1 | TRBJ1-2 | TRBV3-1/TRBV3-2
TGTGCCAGCAGTGAATCGGGGACAGTCCGACGAGGGGGCTACACCTTC | CASSESGTVRRGGYTF | - | TRBD1 | TRBJ1-2 | TRBV25-1
TGTGCCAGTAGTCCTCAGATTGCAACTAATGAAAAACTGTTTTTT | CASSPQIATNEKLFF | - | - | TRBJ1-4 | TRBV19
TGTGCCAGCAGCTTGAGTGACAGTTCCCTAAGGAATTCACCCCTCCACTTT | CASSLSDSSLRNSPLHF | - | - | TRBJ1-6 | TRBV5-5
TGTGCCAGCAGTTACTCCGCGGGGGAATCGTACAATGAGCAGTTCTTC | CASSYSAGESYNEQFF | - | TRBD2 | TRBJ2-1 | TRBV6-5
TGTGCCAGCAGCTTGGGGACAGCCCTACTACGCTACACCTTC | CASSLGTALLRYTF | - | - | TRBJ1-2 | TRBV5-6
TGTGCCAGCAGCTTTGGCGGGGGGGGACCCTATGGCTACACCTTC | CASSFGGGGPYGYTF | - | - | TRBJ1-2 | TRBV5-6
TGTGCCAGCAGCCCGACTAGCGGCTACGAGCAGTACTTC | CASSPTSGYEQYF | few | TRBD2 | TRBJ2-7 | TRBV5-8
TGTGCCAGTTGGACAGGCAGACTCAATCAGCCCCAGCATTTT | CASWTGRLNQPQHF | - | TRBD1 | TRBJ1-5 | TRBV19
TGTGCCAGCAGCTTAGGCAGGGGAAGAAACACCATATATTTT | CASSLGRGRNTIYF | - | - | TRBJ1-3 | TRBV7-2
TGTGCCAGCAGCCCCCGGGTACAGGGGTATTATGGCTACACCTTC | CASSPRVQGYYGYTF | few | TRBD1 | TRBJ1-2 | TRBV5-4
TGTGCCAGTAGTGAGACAGGGTCTACCTATAATTCACCCCTCCACTTT | CASSETGSTYNSPLHF | - | TRBD1 | TRBJ1-6 | TRBV19
TGTGCCAGCTCACCAAACAGGGATCAGCCCCAGCATTTT | CASSPNRDQPQHF | - | - | TRBJ1-5 | TRBV18
TGTGCCAGTACTGGGCGGGGCCTCTACAATGAGCAGTTCTTC | CASTGRGLYNEQFF | - | - | TRBJ2-1 | TRBV19
TGTGCCAGCAGCCCCGCAGGGGTCGGGGAGCTGTTTTTT | CASSPAGVGELFF | many | - | TRBJ2-2 | TRBV7-3
TGTGCCAGCAGCGTAGAAGGACAGCCCTACAATGAGCAGTTCTTC | CASSVEGQPYNEQFF | - | - | TRBJ2-1 | TRBV9
TGTGCCAGCAGCGGACTAGCGGTCACAGATACGCAGTATTTT | CASSGLAVTDTQYF | - | TRBD2 | TRBJ2-3 | TRBV9
TGTGCCAGCAGCTTGGATTTGGGGGGGAGGGATTCACCCCTCCACTTT | CASSLDLGGRDSPLHF | - | - | TRBJ1-6 | TRBV5-8
TGTGCCAGCAGTCCAGGGGGACAGGGGAACACTGAAGCTTTCTTT | CASSPGGQGNTEAFF | - | TRBD1 | TRBJ1-1 | TRBV28
TGTGCCAGCTCCCCCGAGGTCTCTGGAAACACCATATATTTT | CASSPEVSGNTIYF | - | - | TRBJ1-3 | TRBV9
TGTGCCAGCAGTGAATCCGGACAGGGTACTTCACCCCTCCACTTT | CASSESGQGTSPLHF | - | TRBD1 | TRBJ1-6 | TRBV2
TGCAGCGTCCGCGGACTAGCAGACTCTCGGGAGACCCAGTACTTC | CSVRGLADSRETQYF | - | TRBD2 | TRBJ2-5 | TRBV29-1
TGTGCCAGTAGTCCTCTGGGACTAGCGGGGGGCCAAGAGACCCAGTACTTC | CASSPLGLAGGQETQYF | few | TRBD2 | TRBJ2-5 | TRBV19
TGTGCCAGCAGCTTCCGGGAGCGGTCTTTCTTT | CASSFRERSFF | - | - | TRBJ1-1 | TRBV11-2
TGTGCCACCAGTGACCCTGGACTAGCGGGGGGGAACCAGTATTTT | CATSDPGLAGGNQYF | - | TRBD2 | TRBJ2-3 | TRBV24-1
TGTGCCAGTAGGACTACTCAACAGGGTAATGGTTCACCCCTCCACTTT | CASRTTQQGNGSPLHF | - | - | TRBJ1-6 | TRBV19
TGTGCCACCAGTGATTTGGGCCTTACGCAGTATTTT | CATSDLGLTQYF | - | - | TRBJ2-3 | TRBV24-1
TGTGCCAGTAACGGGGGTAGGTCAGATACGCAGTATTTT | CASNGGRSDTQYF | - | - | TRBJ2-3 | TRBV19
TGTGCCAGCAGCTTGGAGGGGGCGGGGAGACTATATAATTCACCCCTCCACTTT | CASSLEGAGRLYNSPLHF | many | TRBD1 | TRBJ1-6 | TRBV5-6
TGTGCCAGCAGTAGAGCGGGGGAGCAGTTCTTC | CASSRAGEQFF | - | TRBD2 | TRBJ2-1 | TRBV6-5
TGTGCCAGCACCCACTACGGAGTTCAGCCCCAGCATTTT | CASTHYGVQPQHF | - | - | TRBJ1-5 | TRBV6-6
TGCGCCAGCAGCTTTTCGGTGAACACTGAAGCTTTCTTT | CASSFSVNTEAFF | - | - | TRBJ1-1 | TRBV5-1
TGTGCCAGCAGCGTAGGAGGGCCCAGCTCTGGAAACACCATATATTTT | CASSVGGPSSGNTIYF | - | - | TRBJ1-3 | TRBV9
TGTGCCAGCAGTCGAGGGGGGGTCACTGAAGCTTTCTTT | CASSRGGVTEAFF | many | - | TRBJ1-1 | TRBV12-3/TRBV12-4